This is a list of T cell receptor beta chains from one sample in a study of shared clonotypes between healthy human individuals. Here immunoSEQ multiplex PCR was the method, and the copy in TCRdb shows in-frame clones only, minus some. The repertoire includes around 500,000 clones, 70% to 85% of them detected once, and around 12% sits in the top ten. Sample: PBMCs. These receptors all stem from a woman aged 40-49 years in good health. Some clones in this sample may be carry-over from other donors' samples. CDR3s include the opening cysteine and the closing phenylalanine or tryptophan. D genes are given only for firm matches. Not every row has a clone size; where given, it reads once, few, many or a size class.

TRBD2 | TRBJ2-7 | TRBV27 | . | TGTGCCAGCCGGACTAGCGGGAGATACGAGCAGTACTTC | CASRTSGRYEQYF
TRBD2 | TRBJ2-1 | TRBV30 | once | TGTGCCTCCACCTCGAGGGCGGGAGTAGGCAATGAGCAGTTCTTC | CASTSRAGVGNEQFF
TRBD1 | TRBJ2-3 | TRBV29-1 | . | TGCAGCGTCCCTAACCAGGACAGGGGAGATACGCAGTATTTT | CSVPNQDRGDTQYF
. | TRBJ2-4 | TRBV28 | few | TGTGCCAGCCCCCCTAGTGGGGCGGGATCTAGGAACATTCAGTACTTC | CASPPSGAGSRNIQYF
. | TRBJ2-2 | TRBV6-4 | few | TGTGCCAGCAGTCCAGCGGAGAACACCGGGGAGCTGTTTTTT | CASSPAENTGELFF
. | TRBJ2-3 | TRBV25-1 | . | TGTGCCAGCAGTGAATACAACCAGCCGGGGACAGATACGCAGTATTTT | CASSEYNQPGTDTQYF
. | TRBJ2-5 | TRBV5-1 | . | TGCGCCAGCAGCTTGGCAGGGGCCAACACACAAGAGACCCAGTACTTC | CASSLAGANTQETQYF
. | TRBJ2-2 | TRBV28 | . | TGTGCCAGCAGTTTAACTAGCAGGAGAACCGGGGAGCTGTTTTTT | CASSLTSRRTGELFF
. | TRBJ2-3 | TRBV9 | . | TGTGCCAGCAGCGTCTTTGCAGGAGGCACAGATACGCAGTATTTT | CASSVFAGGTDTQYF
TRBD2 | TRBJ2-7 | TRBV28 | . | TGTGCCAGCAGGGCGCTAGCGGGAGATTCGGGGGAGCAGTACTTC | CASRALAGDSGEQYF
TRBD2 | TRBJ2-1 | TRBV5-1 | . | TGCGCCAGCAGCTTGGTAGCGGGAGCCGCCTACAATGAGCAGTTCTTC | CASSLVAGAAYNEQFF
. | TRBJ2-2 | TRBV19 | . | TGTGCCAGTAGTATAGCCGGACAACACACCGGGGAGCTGTTTTTT | CASSIAGQHTGELFF
TRBD2 | TRBJ2-1 | TRBV5-1 | . | TGCGCCAGCACCCCAGGACTAGCAGGTTACAATGAGCAGTTCTTC | CASTPGLAGYNEQFF
TRBD1 | TRBJ2-7 | TRBV29-1 | . | TGCAGCGTCGGGACAGGGGCCTACGAGCAGTACTTC | CSVGTGAYEQYF
. | TRBJ1-1 | TRBV5-1 | . | TGCGCCAGCAGCTCAAATCCCGGGACACACGAAGCTTTCTTT | CASSSNPGTHEAFF
. | TRBJ2-1 | TRBV27 | . | TGTGCCAGCAGCCCGTACCCTTACAATGAGCAGTTCTTC | CASSPYPYNEQFF
TRBD2 | TRBJ2-1 | TRBV19 | few | TGTGCCAGTACGGGAGCGGGAGGGCGGGACAATGAGCAGTTCTTC | CASTGAGGRDNEQFF
. | TRBJ1-2 | TRBV5-1 | few | TGCGCCAGCAGCTTGGAGCCCCGGGTCGGCTATGGCTACACCTTC | CASSLEPRVGYGYTF
TRBD1 | TRBJ2-5 | TRBV18 | . | TGTGCCAGCTCACCAGGACAGGGGCCCTCGGAGACCCAGTACTTC | CASSPGQGPSETQYF
. | TRBJ2-7 | TRBV5-6 | . | TGTGCCAGCAGCTTGTACGGAGGAACTTACGAGCAGTACTTC | CASSLYGGTYEQYF
. | TRBJ2-7 | TRBV6-1 | few | TGTGCCAGCAGTGAACTCTACGAGCAGTACTTC | CASSELYEQYF
. | TRBJ2-1 | TRBV10-3 | . | TGTGCCATCAGGAACTCGGGTGGACACAATGAGCAGTTCTTC | CAIRNSGGHNEQFF
TRBD2 | TRBJ2-3 | TRBV4-2 | once | TGTGCCAGCAGCCGATGGGCTAGCGGGGGAACAGATACGCAGTATTTT | CASSRWASGGTDTQYF
TRBD2 | TRBJ2-1 | TRBV7-2 | many | TGTGCCAGCAAACCGGGACTAGCGGGAGATGAGCAGTTCTTC | CASKPGLAGDEQFF
TRBD2 | TRBJ2-1 | TRBV7-3 | . | TGTGCCACCCGGACTAGCGGGAGGGACCCCTACAATGAGCAGTTCTTC | CATRTSGRDPYNEQFF
TRBD2 | TRBJ2-1 | TRBV5-1 | . | TGCGCCAGCACTACAGTAGGGACTAGCGGAACTAATGAGCAGTTCTTC | CASTTVGTSGTNEQFF
TRBD2 | TRBJ2-7 | TRBV9 | . | TGTGCCAGCAGCGCGACTAGCGGGAATTACGAGCAGTACTTC | CASSATSGNYEQYF
. | TRBJ1-1 | TRBV6-6 | . | TGTGCCAGCAGTTACATCCTCGGACAGAAGAACACTGAAGCTTTCTTT | CASSYILGQKNTEAFF
. | TRBJ1-3 | TRBV7-9 | . | TGTGCCAGCAGCTTAGAGGTCGAAGGGGGAAACACCATATATTTT | CASSLEVEGGNTIYF
TRBD1 | TRBJ2-1 | TRBV2 | . | TGTGCCAGCAGTGCAGGGGACAGGGGCAATGAGCAGTTCTTC | CASSAGDRGNEQFF
. | TRBJ1-1 | TRBV6-1 | . | TGTGCCAGCAGTGAGCAGGGGACGGAAACTGAAGCTTTCTTT | CASSEQGTETEAFF
. | TRBJ1-3 | TRBV18 | . | TGTGCCAGCTCACCAGTCGGGGGCGTCTCTGGAAACACCATATATTTT | CASSPVGGVSGNTIYF
TRBD1 | TRBJ2-7 | TRBV28 | . | TGTGCCAGCAGTCCCTCACCGGGACAGGGGACCTACGAGCAGTACTTC | CASSPSPGQGTYEQYF
. | TRBJ2-3 | TRBV11-3 | . | TGTGCCAGCAGCTTGACGGGATATGGTCAAGATACGCAGTATTTT | CASSLTGYGQDTQYF
. | TRBJ1-3 | TRBV2 | . | TGTGCCAGCAGTGTATGGCGGTCCTCTGGAAACACCATATATTTT | CASSVWRSSGNTIYF
. | TRBJ2-2 | TRBV19 | . | TGTGCCAGTAGTGGGGCTAGCTCGGCCACCGGGGAGCTGTTTTTT | CASSGASSATGELFF
. | TRBJ1-1 | TRBV5-1 | . | TGCGCCAGCAGCTTAAGAGGGGGGACTGAAGCTTTCTTT | CASSLRGGTEAFF
. | TRBJ1-1 | TRBV29-1 | . | TGCAGCGTTGGGAAAGGGGGTTCGAGCACTGAAGCTTTCTTT | CSVGKGGSSTEAFF
. | TRBJ2-7 | TRBV28 | . | TGTGCCAGCGCCCGGCTAGGGACCTTGGAGCAGTACTTC | CASARLGTLEQYF
TRBD2 | TRBJ2-5 | TRBV7-2 | few | TGTGCCAGCAGCTTACCTAGCGGGAGAATAGAGACCCAGTACTTC | CASSLPSGRIETQYF
. | TRBJ2-7 | TRBV7-9 | . | TGTGCCAGCAGCTTAGAATGGGAGCAGTACTTC | CASSLEWEQYF
TRBD2 | TRBJ2-7 | TRBV5-4 | . | TGTGCCAGCAGACTGGGACTAGCGGGGGAGCAGTACTTC | CASRLGLAGEQYF
TRBD2 | TRBJ2-7 | TRBV7-2 | . | TGTGCCAGCAGCTTACCGGGAGGAGCCTACGAGCAGTACTTC | CASSLPGGAYEQYF
. | TRBJ1-6 | TRBV30 | few | TGTGCCTGGGGTAGAGGGGTAACCCTCCACTTT | CAWGRGVTLHF
. | TRBJ2-5 | TRBV5-1 | . | TGCGCCAGCAGCCCCCGGGACACCCAAGAGACCCAGTACTTC | CASSPRDTQETQYF
. | TRBJ1-4 | TRBV7-9 | . | TGTGCCAGCAGCTTAGGTCGGTCCGCCTTGGTTGGTGAAAAACTGTTTTTT | CASSLGRSALVGEKLFF
TRBD2 | TRBJ2-2 | TRBV2 | . | TGTGCCAGCAGTCGAACTAGCGGGGCGAACACCGGGGAGCTGTTTTTT | CASSRTSGANTGELFF
TRBD2 | TRBJ2-5 | TRBV9 | . | TGTGCCAGCAGCGTAGAAGAGTTGGGACTAGCGGCAGAAGAGACCCAGTACTTC | CASSVEELGLAAEETQYF
. | TRBJ2-1 | TRBV28 | . | TGTGCCAGCAGTCTCCGACACGAGTTGTATGAGCAGTTCTTC | CASSLRHELYEQFF
. | TRBJ1-5 | TRBV7-2 | few | TGTGCCAGCAGCGAATCCAGGGATGGTAGCCCGGCCCAGCATTTT | CASSESRDGSPAQHF
. | TRBJ1-1 | TRBV5-1 | . | TGCGCCAGCAGCTTGGAGCCCAACACTGAAGCTTTCTTT | CASSLEPNTEAFF
. | TRBJ1-2 | TRBV5-1 | . | TGCGCCAGCAGCTTGGATGCCTATGGCTACACCTTC | CASSLDAYGYTF
. | TRBJ1-1 | TRBV7-8 | few | TGTGCCAGCAGCTTAAGGCCCCTAATCTATCAGGCGGAGAACACTGAAGCTTTCTTT | CASSLRPLIYQAENTEAFF
. | TRBJ2-5 | TRBV5-4 | . | TGTGCCAGCAGGGGGGGCACAGGGGAAGAGACCCAGTACTTC | CASRGGTGEETQYF
TRBD2 | TRBJ2-7 | TRBV6-1 | . | TGTGCCAGCAACCGCGGGAGCGACCCCTACGAGCAGTACTTC | CASNRGSDPYEQYF